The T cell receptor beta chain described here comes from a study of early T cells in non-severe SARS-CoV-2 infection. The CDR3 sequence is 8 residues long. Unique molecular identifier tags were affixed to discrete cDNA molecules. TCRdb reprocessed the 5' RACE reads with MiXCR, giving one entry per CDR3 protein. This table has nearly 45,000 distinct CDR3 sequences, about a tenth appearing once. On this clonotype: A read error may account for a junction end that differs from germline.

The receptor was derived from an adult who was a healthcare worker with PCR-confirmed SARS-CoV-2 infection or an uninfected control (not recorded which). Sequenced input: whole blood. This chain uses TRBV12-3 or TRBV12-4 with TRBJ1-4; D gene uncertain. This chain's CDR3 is CASSLDTF. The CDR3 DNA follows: TGTGCCAGCAGTTTAGATACATTT.